This T cell receptor (beta chain) originates from a study of graft-versus-host responses after intestinal transplantation. Whole-study context: Recipients received multivisceral, liver-intestinal, or isolated intestinal transplants. Once they had received anti-thymocyte globulin induction, all recipients took tacrolimus and steroids for approximately 3 years.

On this clone: Antigen specificity is unknown.

This CDR3 is 15 amino acids long. Germline CDR1 reads MNHEY; CDR2 reads SMNVEV (reference sequence). V lost 3 bases to trimming and J lost 8 bases, with 14 bases between them. Assay used: immunoSEQ multiplex PCR; TCRdb lists only in-frame clones, some missing. The table includes roughly 100,000 clones, roughly 91% detected once. Study-level findings and limits: Where graft-donor T cell macrochimerism was present, patients had high graft-versus-host to host-versus-graft clonal ratios in allografts. There were GvH clones found in recipient marrow, and some of them appeared first in ileum or blood.

Here the sequenced sample was unstimulated CD4+ T cells sorted from spleen or lymph node cells, taken before transplant. The sequence was collected from a human donor who was the organ donor for an intestinal transplant. The chain is built from TRBV27 and TRBJ1-6; no clear D gene. The CDR3 bases are TGTGCCAGCAGTTTCGGTGGCCGGAGGGATTCACCCCTCCACTTT. It encodes CASSFGGRRDSPLHF.